This TCR beta chain was profiled in a study of shared clonotypes between healthy human individuals (dated by TCRdb to about 2020). Background for the entire study: A couple of women and a few men aged 18 to 49 years were included in the cohort. For each donor, three plates each were used for CD4 naive and CD4 memory, two plates were used for CD8 naive, and one plate was used for CD8 memory. To estimate repertoire size and how much clonotype sharing occurs between individuals, the study deeply sequenced the blood TCR repertoires of five healthy adults. To increase sequencing depth and limit assay-specific biases, TCR repertoire library preparation and sequencing were carried out by different laboratories using diverse techniques. Between about 0.8 and 9 billion PBMCs per donor were obtained by leukapheresis. Results the study describes overall, beyond this receptor: Because the study included a small number of donors, the genetic and exposure-history diversity represented was limited. Pairwise subsampling led to the expectation that sequencing depth would affect the degree of clonotype sharing among donors. Roughly 5% of naive CD4, around 3.6% of naive CD8, approximately 2.2% of memory CD4, and around 0.4% of memory CD8 clonotypes were shared across several donors. Naive subsets generally had larger estimated clonotype richness than memory subsets did. Only blood was sampled, and tissue TCR repertoires likely differ from those in blood. Compared with non-shared clonotypes, the clonotypes found in all four sorted-subset donors had higher generation probabilities. Rarefaction of sorted-subset datasets indicated incomplete sequencing despite the large sequencing depth.

The germline V gene (reference sequence) provides CDR1 SEHNR and CDR2 FQNEAQ. V is pared back by 2 bases and J by 6 bases, with 8 bases lying between the germline termini. Counted from cysteine to phenylalanine, this CDR3 has 13 amino acids. Solely the CDR3 DNA is kept, with 39 bases framed from the first base. Using the deep immunoSEQ assay, multiplex PCR amplified TCR CDR3 regions from genomic DNA. Extracted genomic DNA from each cell subset was spread evenly across all wells of several immunoSEQ 96-well plates, with each plate serving as a replicate. For sorted subsets, each replicate PCR was loaded with roughly 190 ng genomic DNA, equivalent to 25,000 to 35,000 T cell genomes. Purified libraries were measured with a Qubit 3.0 fluorometer, size-checked on a Bioanalyzer 2100, and measured again with the KAPA Library Quantification kit. Each immunoSEQ 96-well plate was sequenced on its own single-read 150-cycle Illumina NextSeq 550 flow cell. Per the authors' processing: The immunoSEQ output contained only junctional sequences without quality scores, so filtering could not match that applied to full-length reads. Sequences were annotated with PyIR, a Python wrapper for IgBLAST v1.9, and V/J genes and CDR3 were assigned using IMGT germline references. Reads were filtered out if the reads had weak V/J assignments (E-value above 1e-6), no CDR3, stop codons, out-of-frame junctions, or ambiguous translated residues. V3J clonotypes were defined as sequences sharing the same inferred V gene, J gene, and CDR3 amino acid sequence. The percentage overlap between two repertoires was calculated by dividing the number of shared unique clonotypes by the size of the smaller repertoire. Richness of each repertoire was evaluated using RTK rarefaction, the Chao1 estimator, and Recon v2.1 estimates of unobserved clonotypes. Generation probabilities for all TCRbeta clonotypes obtained by the gDNA method from several donors were computed using OLGA. TCRdb took over this immuneACCESS table, retaining in-frame rearrangements with V and J assigned. Such tables are incomplete; in checked studies, under half of the missing clones stem from an unresolved V gene, and the remainder is unexplained. V, J and clone size are those of that table, while D and trimming were read from the DNA. Within this sample are over 2 million clones, with roughly 94% of them counted one time only. The ten largest clonotypes hold 0.1% to 0.15% of the sample.

This clone came up once. Its antigen target is currently unknown. It has no much larger one-base neighbor in the sample; base qualities were not kept. Healthy HIV-negative adults with no recently reported acute infections or vaccinations were included as donors. All donors were Caucasian adults living in Nashville, Tennessee, USA. Magnetic negative selection was used to enrich CD4+ T cells, after which naive cells were positively selected on CD45RA and the negative fraction became the memory subset. Blood was collected by leukapheresis, and PBMCs were isolated by Ficoll-Histopaque density gradient centrifugation and then cryopreserved in liquid nitrogen vapor phase. Analytical flow cytometry was used to check the purity and quantity of every magnetically sorted T cell population. Genomic DNA was isolated from each sorted fraction and quantified by UV absorbance on a Nanodrop 2000c.

This TCR came from a man aged 18-30 years in good health. The sequence is built from TRBV7-9 and TRBJ1-3; no D gene is confidently identified. The sample was naive CD4+ T cells sorted from blood. The cell subset or site label for this specimen denotes: CD45RA+ positively selected. The DNA reads as follows: TGTGCCAGCAGCTTAAATGGGGAAAACACCATATATTTT. Its protein is CASSLNGENTIYF.